This TCR beta chain was identified during a study of lymphopenia after photon versus proton radiotherapy. Comments on this clone: Its antigen is unknown.

Study-wide results and caveats: A bigger post-nadir fall in TCR diversity correlated inversely with survival time in deceased patients. Proton therapy kept repertoires fairly stable, unlike photons, which gained effector/memory cells.

Deletions cut 3 bases from V and 5 bases from J, with 9 bases between. The CDR3 is 12 amino acids. Germline assignment: CDR1 SQVTM and CDR2 ANQGSEA. Generated by immunoSEQ multiplex PCR, the TCRdb table keeps only in-frame clones and is missing some. This sample has around 150,000 clones, with approximately 86% found just once. The chain uses TRBV29-1 and TRBJ2-3; no clear D gene. The input for sequencing was peripheral blood, taken from a patient treated with photon-based radiotherapy. This TCR came from a man aged 50-60 years with gastric cancer. DNA for the CDR3: TGCAGCGTTGAGTGGCCCGGAGATACGCAGTATTTT. This sequence encodes CSVEWPGDTQYF.